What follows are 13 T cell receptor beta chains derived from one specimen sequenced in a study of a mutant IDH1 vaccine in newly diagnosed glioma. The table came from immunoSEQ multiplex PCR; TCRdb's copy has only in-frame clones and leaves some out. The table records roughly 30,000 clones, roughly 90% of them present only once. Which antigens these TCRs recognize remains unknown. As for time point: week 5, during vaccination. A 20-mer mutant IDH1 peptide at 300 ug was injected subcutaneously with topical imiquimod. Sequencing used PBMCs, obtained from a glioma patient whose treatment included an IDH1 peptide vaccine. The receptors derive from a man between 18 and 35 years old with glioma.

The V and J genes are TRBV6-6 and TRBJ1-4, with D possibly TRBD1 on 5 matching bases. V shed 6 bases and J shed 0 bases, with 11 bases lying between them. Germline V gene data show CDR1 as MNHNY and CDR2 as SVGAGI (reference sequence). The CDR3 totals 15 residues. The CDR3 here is CASSRQSATNEKLFF. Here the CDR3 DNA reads TGTGCCAGCAGCCGACAGAGCGCAACTAATGAAAAACTGTTTTTT.

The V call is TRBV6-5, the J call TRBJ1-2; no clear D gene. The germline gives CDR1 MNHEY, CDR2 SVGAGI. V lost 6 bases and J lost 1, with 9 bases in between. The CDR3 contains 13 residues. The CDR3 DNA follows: TGTGCCAGCAGCCCCGATATTAACTATGGCTACACCTTC. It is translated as CASSPDINYGYTF.

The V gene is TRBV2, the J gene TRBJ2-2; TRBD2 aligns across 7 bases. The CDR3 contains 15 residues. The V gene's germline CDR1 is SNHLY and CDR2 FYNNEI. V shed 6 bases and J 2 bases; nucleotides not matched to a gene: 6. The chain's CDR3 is CASRGTTTNTGELFF. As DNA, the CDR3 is TGTGCCAGCAGAGGGACTACAACTAACACCGGGGAGCTGTTTTTT. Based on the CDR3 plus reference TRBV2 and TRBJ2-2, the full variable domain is EPEVTQTPSHQVTQMGQEVILRCVPISNHLYFYWYRQILGQKVEFLVSFYNNEISEKSEIFDDQFSVERPDGSNFTLKIRSTKLEDSAMYFCASRGTTTNTGELFFGEGSRLTVL.

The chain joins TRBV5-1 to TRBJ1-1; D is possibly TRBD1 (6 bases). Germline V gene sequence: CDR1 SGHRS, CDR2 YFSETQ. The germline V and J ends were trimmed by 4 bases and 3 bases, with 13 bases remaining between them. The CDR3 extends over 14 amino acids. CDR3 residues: CASSTTGRDTEAFF. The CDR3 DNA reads TGCGCCAGCAGCACAACAGGGAGGGACACTGAAGCTTTCTTT.

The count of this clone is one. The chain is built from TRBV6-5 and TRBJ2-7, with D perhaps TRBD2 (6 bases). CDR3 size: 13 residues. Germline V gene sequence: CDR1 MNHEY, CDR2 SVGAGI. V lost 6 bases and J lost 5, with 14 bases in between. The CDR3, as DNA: TGTGCCAGCAGACCCTCCGGGGGAAACGAGCAGTACTTC. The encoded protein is CASRPSGGNEQYF.

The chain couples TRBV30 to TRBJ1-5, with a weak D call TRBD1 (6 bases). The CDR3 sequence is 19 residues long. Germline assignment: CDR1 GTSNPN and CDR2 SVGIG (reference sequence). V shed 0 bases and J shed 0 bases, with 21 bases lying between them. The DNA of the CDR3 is TGTGCCTGGAGTGTACGGCGGCAGGGGACCCCTTATAGCAATCAGCCCCAGCATTTT. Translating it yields CAWSVRRQGTPYSNQPQHF.

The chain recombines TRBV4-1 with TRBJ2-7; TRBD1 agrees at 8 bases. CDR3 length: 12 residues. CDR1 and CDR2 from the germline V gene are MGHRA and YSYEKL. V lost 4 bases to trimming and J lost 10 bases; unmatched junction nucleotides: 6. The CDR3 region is CASSPDRGQQYF. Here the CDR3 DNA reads TGCGCCAGCAGCCCTGACAGGGGCCAACAGTACTTC.

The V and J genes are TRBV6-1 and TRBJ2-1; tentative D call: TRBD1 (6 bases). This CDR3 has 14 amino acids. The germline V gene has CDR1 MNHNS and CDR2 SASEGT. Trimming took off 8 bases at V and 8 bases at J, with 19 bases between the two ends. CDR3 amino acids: CASQGWEAWDEQFF. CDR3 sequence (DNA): TGTGCCAGCCAGGGGTGGGAAGCTTGGGATGAGCAGTTCTTC.

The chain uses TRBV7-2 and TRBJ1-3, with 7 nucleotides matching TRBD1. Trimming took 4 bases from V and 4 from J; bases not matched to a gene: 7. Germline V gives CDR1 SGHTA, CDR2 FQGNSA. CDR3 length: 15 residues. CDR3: CASSYSGGSGNTIYF. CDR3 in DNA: TGTGCCAGCAGCTATTCAGGGGGGAGCGGAAACACCATATATTTT.

CDR3 region: CASSGGLLYGYTF. The CDR3 bases are TGTGCCAGCAGTGGGGGCCTCCTCTATGGCTACACCTTC. The rearrangement uses TRBV5-8 and TRBJ1-2, with D perhaps TRBD1 (6 bases). In germline, CDR1 is SGHTS, CDR2 YDEGEE. The CDR3 runs 13 residues. Trimming shortened V by 5 bases and J by 4 bases, and 12 bases separated the two germline ends.

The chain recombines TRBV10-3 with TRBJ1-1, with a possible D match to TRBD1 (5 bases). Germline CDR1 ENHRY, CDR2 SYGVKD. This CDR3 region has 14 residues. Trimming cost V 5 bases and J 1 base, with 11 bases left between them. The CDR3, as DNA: TGTGCCATCAGTCAAACGACAGAGAACACTGAAGCTTTCTTT. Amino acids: CAISQTTENTEAFF.

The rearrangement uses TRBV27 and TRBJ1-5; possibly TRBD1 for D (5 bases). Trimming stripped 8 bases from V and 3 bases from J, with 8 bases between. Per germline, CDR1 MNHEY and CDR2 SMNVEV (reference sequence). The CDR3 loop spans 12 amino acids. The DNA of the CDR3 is TGTGCCAGCGGGACGGTCAATCAGCCCCAGCATTTT. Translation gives CASGTVNQPQHF.

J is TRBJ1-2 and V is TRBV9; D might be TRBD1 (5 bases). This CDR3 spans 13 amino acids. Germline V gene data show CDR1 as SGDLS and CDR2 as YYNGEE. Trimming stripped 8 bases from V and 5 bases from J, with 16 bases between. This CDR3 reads CASSATEEYGYTF. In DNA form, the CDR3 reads TGTGCCAGTTCCGCGACAGAAGAATATGGCTACACCTTC.